This paragraph covers one T cell receptor beta chain sequence. Its antigen is unknown. This specimen belongs to a study of cytomegalovirus exposure and HLA in healthy donors. Germline CDR1 reads LNHDA; CDR2 reads SQIVND (reference sequence). V was cut by 5 bases and J by 3 bases, with 13 bases left in between. The CDR3 covers 14 residues. Findings of the study overall: Solely CMV serostatus was available to characterize immune exposure. Presence/absence analyses assumed roughly uniform sequencing depth across donors, which may not hold. Specific recognition of CMV antigens was confirmed in vitro for three chains (all CMV-associated). TCR beta V- and J-gene trimming, according to a later analysis, was linked to a missense DCLRE1C variant.

Amplification used 60 Vbeta primers and 13 Jbeta primers. The method was immunoSEQ multiplex PCR; TCRdb's version includes in-frame clones alone and lacks a portion of them. The data contain 120,000 to 150,000 clones, 78% of them singletons. Sequencing was performed on PBMCs. V and J are TRBV19 and TRBJ1-1, with D perhaps TRBD1 (5 bases). The TCR was taken from a man aged 40-50 years in good health and CMV-seropositive. The CDR3 reads CASSPRTTHTEAFF. The CDR3 DNA reads as TGTGCCAGTAGTCCACGGACAACGCACACTGAAGCTTTCTTT. The full variable domain, rest sourced from reference TRBV19 and TRBJ1-1, is DGGITQSPKYLFRKEGQNVTLSCEQNLNHDAMYWYRQDPGQGLRLIYYSQIVNDFQKGDIAEGYSVSREKKESFPLTVTSAQKNPTAFYLCASSPRTTHTEAFFGQGTRLTVV.